The rows below give T cell receptor beta chains drawn from one sample of a study of blood T cell repertoires in COVID-19. Profiling relied on immunoSEQ multiplex PCR, and the TCRdb table lists in-frame clones only, not all of them. Counted here are some 360,000 clones, almost 90% occurring once; the ten biggest clones make up approximately 1%. The sample consisted of PBMCs or T cells enriched from blood (not recorded which). The receptors here all came from a woman aged 30 to 39 who had been exposed to COVID-19. CDR3s leave out the opening cysteine and the closing phenylalanine or tryptophan. The D gene is left open where the match is weak.

D gene	V gene	J gene	CDR3 protein
TRBD2	TRBV4-2	TRBJ2-7	ASSQPGAREGYEQY
TRBD1	TRBV11-2	TRBJ1-2	ASKGTIETGGSLGYGYT
.	TRBV28	TRBJ2-2	ASGRSNTGELF
.	TRBV29-1	TRBJ1-5	SVEGQGNQPQH
TRBD2	TRBV6-5	TRBJ2-7	ASSLNPGGPYEQY
.	TRBV11-2	TRBJ2-7	ASRGATNYEQY
.	TRBV5-1	TRBJ1-2	ASSLGLGQGNYGYT
TRBD1	TRBV15	TRBJ2-7	ATSRFDRGILYEQY
.	TRBV4-2	TRBJ1-2	ASSPGEEANYGYT
.	TRBV27	TRBJ1-5	ASGSGQGKPQH
TRBD2	TRBV24-1	TRBJ2-1	ATSATGTNYNEQF
.	TRBV5-1	TRBJ1-4	ASNPDGSPNGKLF
.	TRBV13	TRBJ1-1	AVPKNTEAF
TRBD1	TRBV5-1	TRBJ1-3	ARTGDRGPTSGNTIY
.	TRBV6-5	TRBJ1-2	ASSYSQANYGYT
.	TRBV5-1	TRBJ1-2	ASSLGPGDDYGYT
.	TRBV14	TRBJ2-2	ASSRIGSGAGTRNTGELF
.	TRBV27	TRBJ2-7	ASSLAPISYEQY
TRBD1	TRBV30	TRBJ1-2	AWEPRQGIGLGYGYT
.	TRBV3-1/TRBV3-2	TRBJ1-2	ASSRGQGDYGYT
.	TRBV5-1	TRBJ2-5	ASSLAGVMRETQY
TRBD1	TRBV29-1	TRBJ1-6	SVHRDRSRYLNSPLH
TRBD1	TRBV5-1	TRBJ2-5	ASTGQNQETQY
TRBD1	TRBV7-9	TRBJ1-6	ASSPDRDNSPLH
.	TRBV9	TRBJ2-3	ASSVVLNTDTQY
TRBD1	TRBV7-9	TRBJ1-5	ASSFSGGWPQH
TRBD2	TRBV28	TRBJ2-4	ASSDRLAGGLAKNIQY
TRBD1	TRBV19	TRBJ1-3	ASSILTGRSGNTIY
.	TRBV20-1	TRBJ2-3	SASGPSVDTQY
TRBD2	TRBV19	TRBJ2-1	ASGPGLAGVRGAYNEQF
.	TRBV7-9	TRBJ2-1	ASSPRGNSYNEQF
.	TRBV28	TRBJ1-1	AIDESTGRVGAF
.	TRBV10-3	TRBJ2-1	AISESTRGSYNEQF
.	TRBV11-3	TRBJ1-5	ASSEGGGQNNQPQH
TRBD2	TRBV19	TRBJ2-7	ASSMAGTSHYEQY
TRBD1	TRBV7-6	TRBJ2-1	ASSLAPDRVLNPSSYNEQF
.	TRBV28	TRBJ2-1	ASKDTAYNEQF
.	TRBV11-1	TRBJ2-7	ASSLGSLYGNYEQY
.	TRBV5-1	TRBJ1-4	ASSPDRPNEKLF
TRBD2	TRBV28	TRBJ2-7	ASSHRTSGIPLTYEQY
TRBD1	TRBV5-1	TRBJ1-2	ASSAGQGERGYGYT
.	TRBV19	TRBJ2-7	ASSIEEGFSYEQY
.	TRBV7-3	TRBJ2-3	ASSSSLGTDTQY
.	TRBV3-1/TRBV3-2	TRBJ2-7	ASSQAAGEQY
.	TRBV7-6	TRBJ2-1	ASTTHLSYNEQF